The clone carrying this T cell receptor beta chain was observed a handful of times. The data belong to a study of cytomegalovirus exposure and HLA in healthy donors. 60 Vbeta and 13 Jbeta primers were used in PCR. The data were produced by immunoSEQ multiplex PCR, yet TCRdb's version contains in-frame clones alone and is incomplete. The table has roughly 180,000 clones, roughly 85% seen once. The CDR3 extends over 15 amino acids. Germline V gene sequence: CDR1 MRHNA, CDR2 SNTAGT. The J segment lost 0 bases and the V segment lost 4 bases, leaving 4 bases of the junction unmatched. This clonotype was obtained from a male donor in good health and CMV-seronegative. This chain connects TRBV6-4 to TRBJ2-3; 7 bases align to TRBD2. Source material: PBMCs. The CDR3 DNA reads TGTGCCAGCAGTGTAAATAGCGGGAGCACAGATACGCAGTATTTT. It codes for CASSVNSGSTDTQYF.